Below are 9 T cell receptor beta chains sequenced from a single sample in a study of cytomegalovirus exposure and HLA in healthy donors. The PCR ran on 60 Vbeta and 13 Jbeta primers. Assay: immunoSEQ multiplex PCR; the TCRdb copy retains only in-frame clones and omits some. The sample has about 140,000 clones; 80% are singletons. Input material: PBMCs. These receptors were collected from a man in his thirties or forties in good health and CMV-seronegative.

The chain recombines TRBV7-2 with TRBJ2-5; TRBD2 is a possible D gene (6 bases). Germline V gene lookup returns CDR1 SGHTA and CDR2 FQGNSA. Trimming stripped 7 bases from V and 5 bases from J, with 14 bases between. This CDR3 contains 13 residues. CDR3 nucleotides: TGTGCCAGCAAGGACTACCTCGGGGAGACCCAGTACTTC. Amino acid sequence: CASKDYLGETQYF.

The rearrangement uses TRBV28 and TRBJ1-5; 10 bases fit TRBD1. CDR3 length: 15 residues. The ends lost 2 bases at V and 6 bases at J; junction bases unmatched: 4. Per the germline V gene, CDR1 is MDHEN and CDR2 is SYDVKM. CDR3 region: CASSLDRGLFQPQHF. In nucleotides, the CDR3 is TGTGCCAGCAGTTTAGACAGGGGGCTGTTTCAGCCCCAGCATTTT.

V gene TRBV7-2 combines with J gene TRBJ2-5; TRBD2 might be the D (5 bases). The V gene lost 5 bases and the J gene lost 5 bases, with 12 bases spanning the gap. This CDR3 spans 13 amino acids. Germline CDR1 and CDR2: SGHTA and FQGNSA. The CDR3 loop is CASSPTSSETQYF. The CDR3 region has the DNA TGTGCCAGCAGCCCCACTAGTAGCGAGACCCAGTACTTC.

This clone was recorded a few times. Other DNA sequences in the same sample also yield this CDR3. The CDR3 bases are TGTGCCAGCAGCTCCCAGGGGGTCTTGGGGGAGCAGTACTTC. Encoded protein: CASSSQGVLGEQYF. J is TRBJ2-7 and V is TRBV7-9, with TRBD1 matching over 7 bases. V gave up 4 bases and J gave up 7 bases; unmatched junction bases: 10. Germline CDR1 is SEHNR and CDR2 is FQNEAQ (reference sequence). This CDR3 contains 14 residues.

The CDR3 DNA reads as TGTGCCAGCAGCTCCAGACTAGCGGGAGATGGGGCAGATACGCAGTATTTT. Translation: CASSSRLAGDGADTQYF. V gene TRBV13 combines with J gene TRBJ2-3; TRBD2 matches at 12 bases. This CDR3 contains 17 residues. The junction had 9 bases not matched to a gene; V was cut back by 4 bases and J by 4 bases. CDR1 is PRHDT and CDR2 is FYEKMQ in the germline V gene (reference sequence).

This clone was detected only a few times. The chain combines TRBV28 with TRBJ1-4; 7 bases agree with TRBD1. The CDR3 spans 15 residues. Trimming at V came to 5 bases and at J to 7 bases, leaving 10 bases not matched to a gene. Germline CDR1 and CDR2: MDHEN and SYDVKM. The CDR3 spells CASSTRQGLREKLFF. The CDR3 bases are TGTGCCAGCAGTACCCGACAGGGTCTTCGTGAAAAACTGTTTTTT.

This clone was seen only once. This chain links TRBV5-1 with TRBJ2-5, with 9 bases matching TRBD2. V lost 0 bases and J lost 5; bases outside the gene matches: 14. Germline CDR1 SGHRS, CDR2 YFSETQ. This CDR3 spans 18 amino acids. CDR3 in DNA: TGCGCCAGCAGCTTGGCCGAGGGCGGGAGGGCCGGTAAGGAGACCCAGTACTTC. Its protein is CASSLAEGGRAGKETQYF.

The CDR3 loop is CASSYRTGAYEQYF. CDR3 DNA: TGTGCCAGCAGCTACCGGACAGGGGCCTACGAGCAGTACTTC. V usage is TRBV11-3 and J usage is TRBJ2-7, with 9 bases lining up with TRBD1. There are 14 residues in the CDR3. Germline V gene sequence: CDR1 SGHNT, CDR2 YENEEA. Trimming cost V 4 bases and J 2 bases; bases outside gene matches: 3.

The V call is TRBV6-5, the J call TRBJ1-1; no clear D gene. Germline CDR1 MNHEY, CDR2 SVGAGI. CDR3 length: 13 residues. Trimming pared 7 bases from V and 6 bases from J, leaving 15 bases between. DNA for the CDR3: TGTGCCAGCAAGACGGGGTCTTTTGCTGAAGCTTTCTTT. Its translation: CASKTGSFAEAFF.